Listed below are T cell receptor beta chains from one sample, sequenced in a study of identical twins. TCRdb fed the 5' RACE reads into MiXCR, producing one record per CDR3 protein. This table holds 750,000 to 950,000 distinct CDR3 sequences, approximately 13% found once. These records were also assigned to another study, of yellow fever vaccine responses in identical twins.

The sample comprised PBMCs. The receptors originated from a woman aged 18-29 years in good health. Both conserved end residues are part of each CDR3. The order of the fields is CDR3 protein, CDR3 DNA, CDR3 length, V gene, D gene, J gene, clone size. The D gene is left open where the match is weak. Clone sizes are given selectively: once, few, many, or a class where the clone is expanded.

CSARVADGTSGSGEQYF TGCAGTGCTAGGGTGGCAGACGGGACTAGCGGGAGTGGCGAGCAGTACTTC 17 TRBV20-1 TRBD2 TRBJ2-7 few
CASSPSRFPGASNYGYTF TGTGCCAGCAGCCCAAGTAGATTTCCGGGGGCATCTAACTATGGCTACACCTTC 18 TRBV3-1 - TRBJ1-2 -
CATQEGPGELFF TGTGCCACTCAGGAGGGGCCCGGGGAGCTGTTTTTT 12 TRBV12-3/TRBV12-4 - TRBJ2-2 few
CASSLIQGEGAFF TGTGCCAGCAGTTTAATACAGGGGGAAGGGGCTTTCTTT 13 TRBV28 TRBD1 TRBJ1-1 -
CSAIALAGQGNTIYF TGCAGTGCTATTGCCTTGGCGGGCCAGGGAAACACCATATATTTT 15 TRBV20-1 - TRBJ1-3 few
CSVAEGGTDTQYF TGCAGTGTGGCGGAGGGGGGCACAGATACGCAGTATTTT 13 TRBV20-1 - TRBJ2-3 few
CASSQDLRQGVYGYTF TGTGCCAGCAGCCAAGATCTACGACAGGGGGTTTATGGCTACACCTTC 16 TRBV4-2 TRBD1 TRBJ1-2 -
CAISESEGIASTDTQYF TGTGCCATCAGTGAGTCGGAGGGCATTGCTAGCACAGATACGCAGTATTTT 17 TRBV10-3 - TRBJ2-3 few
CASSPPSNEQFF TGTGCCAGCAGCCCTCCCAGTAATGAGCAGTTCTTC 12 TRBV7-9 - TRBJ2-1 many
CASSFPSGDFNYGYTF TGTGCCAGCAGCTTCCCGTCAGGGGATTTTAACTATGGCTACACCTTC 16 TRBV11-3 - TRBJ1-2 few
CASRQAGYAEQFF TGTGCCAGCAGACAGGCGGGCTACGCTGAGCAGTTCTTC 13 TRBV6-1 - TRBJ2-1 few
CASSSLNYNEQFF TGTGCCAGCAGTTCCCTAAACTACAATGAGCAGTTCTTC 13 TRBV6-5 - TRBJ2-1 many
CASSQSGQDYEQYF TGCGCCAGCAGCCAGTCCGGACAGGACTACGAGCAGTACTTC 14 TRBV4-1 TRBD1 TRBJ2-7 -
CASSQDIGGTQETQYF TGTGCCAGCAGCCAAGATATTGGGGGAACCCAAGAGACCCAGTACTTC 16 TRBV3-1 - TRBJ2-5 few
CASSESGGSWETQYF TGCGCCAGCAGTGAGTCGGGCGGCTCCTGGGAGACCCAGTACTTC 15 TRBV10-1 - TRBJ2-5 few
CASSYAAGGSYNEQFF TGTGCCAGCAGTTATGCAGCGGGGGGTTCATACAATGAGCAGTTCTTC 16 TRBV6-5 TRBD2 TRBJ2-1 -
CASRRGGSSTDTQYF TGTGCCAGCAGACGTGGCGGAAGTAGCACAGATACGCAGTATTTT 15 TRBV6-1 - TRBJ2-3 few
CASSSTIQFEQFF TGTGCCAGCAGCTCAACCATACAGTTTGAGCAGTTCTTC 13 TRBV7-9 - TRBJ2-1 -
CASRTGASGANVLTF TGTGCCAGCAGAACAGGGGCCTCTGGGGCCAACGTCCTGACTTTC 15 TRBV2 TRBD1 TRBJ2-6 -
CASSQEAFGTDTQYF TGTGCCAGCAGCCAAGAAGCCTTTGGCACAGATACGCAGTATTTT 15 TRBV3-1 - TRBJ2-3 few
CASWKTNTGELFF TGTGCCAGCTGGAAGACGAACACCGGGGAGCTGTTTTTT 13 TRBV7-9 - TRBJ2-2 few
CASSSSLTKNTGELFF TGTGCCAGCAGCTCAAGCTTAACTAAAAACACCGGGGAGCTGTTTTTT 16 TRBV5-5 - TRBJ2-2 few
CSAQGRPGETQYF TGCAGTGCGCAGGGACGGCCAGGGGAGACCCAGTACTTC 13 TRBV20-1 - TRBJ2-5 few
CASSYSAGDEQFF TGTGCCAGCAGTTACTCTGCGGGGGATGAGCAGTTCTTC 13 TRBV6-6 TRBD2 TRBJ2-1 few
CASSPGGKSAFF TGTGCCAGCAGCCCAGGGGGGAAAAGTGCTTTCTTT 12 TRBV11-2 TRBD1 TRBJ1-1 -
CASSPSFGGTNEQFF TGTGCCAGCAGCCCCAGCTTCGGGGGCACAAATGAGCAGTTCTTC 15 TRBV7-9 - TRBJ2-1 few
CAITLGTGGNIQYF TGTGCCATCACGCTGGGGACAGGGGGAAACATTCAGTACTTC 14 TRBV12-3/TRBV12-4 TRBD1 TRBJ2-4 few
CATGTGDQPQHF TGTGCCACAGGGACAGGGGATCAGCCCCAGCATTTT 12 TRBV28 TRBD1 TRBJ1-5 -
CASSLNLGTQSTDTQYF TGTGCCAGCAGCTTAAACCTCGGGACTCAGAGCACAGATACGCAGTATTTT 17 TRBV5-6 - TRBJ2-3 -
CASSLGGEWDSQETQYF TGTGCCAGCAGCTTGGGTGGCGAGTGGGACAGCCAAGAGACCCAGTACTTC 17 TRBV5-5 TRBD1 TRBJ2-5 -
CASSLGGIVTEAFF TGTGCCAGCAGCTTAGGGGGGATAGTCACTGAAGCTTTCTTT 14 TRBV7-8 - TRBJ1-1 -
CASSLRKLAIETQYF TGTGCCAGCAGCTTAAGGAAGTTAGCAATTGAGACCCAGTACTTC 15 TRBV7-2 - TRBJ2-5 few
CASSYVAGGSSYNEQFF TGTGCCAGCAGTTACGTGGCGGGGGGGAGCTCCTACAATGAGCAGTTCTTC 17 TRBV6-5 TRBD2 TRBJ2-1 few
CSVGFDGYNEQFF TGCAGCGTTGGTTTTGACGGCTACAATGAGCAGTTCTTC 13 TRBV29-1 - TRBJ2-1 few
CASSLSSGTNYGYTF TGTGCCAGCAGTTTATCTTCAGGGACCAACTATGGCTACACCTTC 15 TRBV27 - TRBJ1-2 many
CSAVGLEWAKETQYF TGCAGTGCCGTGGGGCTAGAATGGGCCAAAGAGACCCAGTACTTC 15 TRBV20-1 - TRBJ2-5 few
CASSLLQGAEKLFF TGTGCCAGCAGTTTGTTGCAGGGGGCTGAAAAACTGTTTTTT 14 TRBV12-3/TRBV12-4 TRBD1 TRBJ1-4 few
CASSEQGLAGAGGETQYF TGTGCCAGCAGTGAACAGGGACTAGCGGGAGCCGGCGGAGAGACCCAGTACTTC 18 TRBV2 TRBD2 TRBJ2-5 few
CASSPGQIYQETQYF TGTGCCAGCAGTCCCGGACAGATTTACCAAGAGACCCAGTACTTC 15 TRBV28 - TRBJ2-5 few
CASSPTGSTYNEQFF TGTGCCAGCAGTCCGACTGGATCGACGTACAATGAGCAGTTCTTC 15 TRBV6-1 - TRBJ2-1 few
CASSPGNRQYGYTF TGTGCCAGCAGCCCTGGGAACAGGCAGTATGGCTACACCTTC 14 TRBV3-1 - TRBJ1-2 few
CAISESGPSYEQYF TGTGCCATCAGTGAGTCGGGGCCGTCCTACGAGCAGTACTTC 14 TRBV10-3 - TRBJ2-7 few
CASSQDSSRYSNQPQHF TGCGCCAGCAGCCAGGACAGCTCACGATATAGCAATCAGCCCCAGCATTTT 17 TRBV10-2 - TRBJ1-5 few
CASRGQDANTGELFF TGTGCCAGCAGGGGACAGGACGCGAACACCGGGGAGCTGTTTTTT 15 TRBV7-9 TRBD1 TRBJ2-2 few
CASSQLAGAHSYEQYF TGTGCCAGCAGCCAGTTAGCGGGAGCTCACTCCTACGAGCAGTACTTC 16 TRBV6-1 TRBD2 TRBJ2-7 few
CASSSQDHRTDTQYF TGCGCCAGCAGCTCACAGGATCACAGGACAGATACGCAGTATTTT 15 TRBV5-1 - TRBJ2-3 few
CASSYSSEQFF TGTGCCAGCAGTTACTCGAGTGAGCAGTTCTTC 11 TRBV6-2/TRBV6-3 - TRBJ2-1 many
CASRLSLGENTEAFF TGTGCCAGTAGACTGTCATTGGGGGAGAACACTGAAGCTTTCTTT 15 TRBV28 - TRBJ1-1 -
CASSRGPLYSSYNEQFF TGCGCCAGCAGCCGTGGACCGCTATACAGCTCCTACAATGAGCAGTTCTTC 17 TRBV4-1 - TRBJ2-1 few
CASSFLGRMNTGELFF TGTGCCAGCAGCTTTCTTGGGAGGATGAACACCGGGGAGCTGTTTTTT 16 TRBV7-2 - TRBJ2-2 few